This T cell receptor (beta chain) came from a study of OX40 agonist ivuxolimab in advanced cancers. This clone has more than one count but fewer than ten. Other DNA sequences of this sample code for an identical CDR3. Data came from immunoSEQ multiplex PCR; TCRdb stores just in-frame clones and leaves some out. The repertoire has about 69,000 clones, 60% to 85% of them found once; the top ten carry under 3%. The length of the CDR3 is 15 residues. CDR1 and CDR2 (germline): KGHSH, LQKENI. Between the trimmed V and J ends, which lost 3 bases and 2 bases, there was a span of 11 bases. The starting material was CD4+ or CD8+ T cells sorted from blood, obtained in a trial of the OX40 agonist ivuxolimab. The sequence came from an adult with an advanced solid tumor such as melanoma, head and neck, liver or kidney cancer. The V call is TRBV18, the J call TRBJ1-5, with D tentatively TRBD1 (6 bases). The CDR3 DNA reads as TGTGCCAGCTCACCGGACAGAGGGGGCAATCAGCCCCAGCATTTT. Its translation is CASSPDRGGNQPQHF. The whole variable domain, remainder taken from reference TRBV18 and TRBJ1-5, is NAGVMQNPRHLVRRRGQEARLRCSPMKGHSHVYWYRQLPEEGLKFMVYLQKENIIDESGMPKERFSAEFPKEGPSILRIQQVVRGDSAAYFCASSPDRGGNQPQHFGDGTRLSIL.